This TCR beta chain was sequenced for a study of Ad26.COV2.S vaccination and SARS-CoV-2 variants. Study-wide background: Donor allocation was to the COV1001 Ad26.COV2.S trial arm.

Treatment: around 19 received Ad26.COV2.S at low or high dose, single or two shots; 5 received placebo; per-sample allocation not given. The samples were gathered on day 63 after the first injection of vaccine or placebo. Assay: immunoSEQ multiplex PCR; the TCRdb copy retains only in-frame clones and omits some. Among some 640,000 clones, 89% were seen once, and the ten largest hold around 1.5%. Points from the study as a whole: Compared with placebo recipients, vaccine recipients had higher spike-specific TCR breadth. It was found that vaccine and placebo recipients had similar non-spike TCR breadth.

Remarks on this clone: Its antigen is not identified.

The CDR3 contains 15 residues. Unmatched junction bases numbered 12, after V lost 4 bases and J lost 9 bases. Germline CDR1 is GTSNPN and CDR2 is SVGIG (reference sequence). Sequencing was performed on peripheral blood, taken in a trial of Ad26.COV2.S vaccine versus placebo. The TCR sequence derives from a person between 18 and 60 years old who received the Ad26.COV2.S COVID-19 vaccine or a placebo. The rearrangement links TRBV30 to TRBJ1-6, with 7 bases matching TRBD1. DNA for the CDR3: TGTGCCTGGACCGAGGGGGTAGAGGGGGCTTCACCCCTCCACTTT. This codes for CAWTEGVEGASPLHF.